These T cell receptor beta chains were read from a single sample in a study of cytomegalovirus exposure and HLA in healthy donors. Only in-frame clones appear in the TCRdb table, and some are missing; sequencing was by immunoSEQ multiplex PCR. The data contain about 220,000 clones, 75% of them seen just once; the ten biggest clones take up under 2%. The specimen was PBMCs. The origin of the receptors is a woman under 40 in good health and CMV-seronegative. Each CDR3 is given with its conserved first and last residue. Fields, in order: D gene, J gene, clone size, V gene, CDR3 protein, CDR3 DNA. A D gene is named only where the DNA matches it firmly. The size of a clone is reported for some rows only, either as once, few or many, or as a class for expanded clones.

d_call: NA
j_call: TRBJ1-2
clone_size: NA
v_call: TRBV6-6
cdr3_aa: CASSPAYREHGYTF
cdr3_nt: TGTGCCAGCAGTCCCGCGTACAGGGAACATGGCTACACCTTC

d_call: TRBD2
j_call: TRBJ2-1
clone_size: NA
v_call: TRBV7-7
cdr3_aa: CASSLGLSGGRNEQFF
cdr3_nt: TGTGCTAGCAGCTTAGGCTTGAGCGGGGGGCGGAATGAGCAGTTCTTC

d_call: TRBD2
j_call: TRBJ2-5
clone_size: NA
v_call: TRBV11-3
cdr3_aa: CASSRRPSGGAVTQYF
cdr3_nt: TGTGCCAGCAGCCGACGGCCTAGCGGGGGGGCCGTGACCCAGTACTTC

d_call: TRBD2
j_call: TRBJ2-3
clone_size: NA
v_call: TRBV5-1
cdr3_aa: CASSLDPSGRGPTDTQYF
cdr3_nt: TGCGCCAGCAGCTTGGACCCTAGCGGGAGGGGTCCCACAGATACGCAGTATTTT

d_call: NA
j_call: TRBJ1-2
clone_size: NA
v_call: TRBV5-6
cdr3_aa: CASSRGRENYGYTF
cdr3_nt: TGTGCCAGCAGCCGTGGGAGGGAAAACTATGGCTACACCTTC

d_call: TRBD2
j_call: TRBJ2-1
clone_size: NA
v_call: TRBV29-1
cdr3_aa: CSARRGGRADDEQFF
cdr3_nt: TGCAGCGCTCGTCGAGGCGGGAGGGCCGATGATGAGCAGTTCTTC

d_call: NA
j_call: TRBJ2-7
clone_size: NA
v_call: TRBV7-6
cdr3_aa: CASSPTGGSSSTYEQYF
cdr3_nt: TGTGCCAGCAGCCCCACCGGGGGTAGCAGTTCGACCTACGAGCAGTACTTC

d_call: NA
j_call: TRBJ2-1
clone_size: NA
v_call: TRBV7-3
cdr3_aa: CASSSSGLREQFF
cdr3_nt: TGTGCCAGCAGCTCATCGGGACTTCGGGAGCAGTTCTTC

d_call: NA
j_call: TRBJ2-2
clone_size: NA
v_call: TRBV18
cdr3_aa: CASSPLAGSFTGELFF
cdr3_nt: TGTGCCAGCTCCCCCCTGGCAGGGTCATTCACCGGGGAGCTGTTTTTT

d_call: TRBD1
j_call: TRBJ2-3
clone_size: NA
v_call: TRBV27
cdr3_aa: CASSWVGGQIKDTQYF
cdr3_nt: TGTGCCAGCAGCTGGGTTGGGGGACAGATTAAGGATACGCAGTATTTT

d_call: NA
j_call: TRBJ2-7
clone_size: once
v_call: TRBV6-1
cdr3_aa: CASSSPGESYEQYF
cdr3_nt: TGTGCCAGCAGTTCCCCGGGGGAGAGCTACGAGCAGTACTTC

d_call: NA
j_call: TRBJ2-7
clone_size: NA
v_call: TRBV27
cdr3_aa: CASSLSGTTSYEQYF
cdr3_nt: TGTGCCAGCAGTTTATCAGGGACAACCTCCTACGAGCAGTACTTC

d_call: TRBD1
j_call: TRBJ2-7
clone_size: once
v_call: TRBV29-1
cdr3_aa: CSVEPGQGNNEQYF
cdr3_nt: TGCAGCGTTGAACCGGGACAGGGGAACAACGAGCAGTACTTC

d_call: TRBD1
j_call: TRBJ2-2
clone_size: NA
v_call: TRBV5-1
cdr3_aa: CASSALQGAYTGELFF
cdr3_nt: TGCGCCAGCAGCGCCCTACAGGGGGCCTACACCGGGGAGCTGTTTTTT

d_call: TRBD1
j_call: TRBJ1-2
clone_size: NA
v_call: TRBV7-3
cdr3_aa: CASSSGTGAAGYTF
cdr3_nt: TGTGCCAGCAGCTCTGGGACAGGGGCGGCTGGCTACACCTTC

d_call: NA
j_call: TRBJ2-5
clone_size: NA
v_call: TRBV30
cdr3_aa: CAWAFPETQYF
cdr3_nt: TGTGCCTGGGCGTTCCCAGAGACCCAGTACTTC

d_call: NA
j_call: TRBJ1-3
clone_size: NA
v_call: TRBV7-8
cdr3_aa: CASSMTIRNTIYF
cdr3_nt: TGTGCCAGCAGTATGACAATCCGGAACACCATATATTTT

d_call: TRBD1
j_call: TRBJ1-5
clone_size: NA
v_call: TRBV19
cdr3_aa: CASGDRGIQPQHF
cdr3_nt: TGTGCCAGTGGCGACAGGGGGATTCAGCCCCAGCATTTT